This T cell receptor beta chain derives from a study of blood T cell repertoires in COVID-19. Overall study context: In each case, the material was cDNA or gDNA derived from T cells, B-cell-depleted T cells, or PBMCs.

Methods used by the authors: Reference gene primers were amplified, and this amplification served to estimate nucleated cell counts. Only in-frame clones appear in the TCRdb table, and some are missing; sequencing was by immunoSEQ multiplex PCR. D and trimming come from the DNA, and the V and J calls and clone size come from that table. The sample yields about 190,000 clones, around 88% seen once. Germline V CDR1 and CDR2: KGHDR, SFDVKD. This CDR3 spans 13 amino acids. Unmatched junction bases numbered 4, after V lost 7 bases and J lost 4 bases. The specimen was peripheral blood. The rearrangement joins TRBV24-1 to TRBJ2-5; 8 bases line up with TRBD1. The TCR sequence derives from a woman in her thirties with acute or convalescent COVID-19. Here the CDR3 reads CATRRTGTETQYF. In DNA form, the CDR3 reads TGTGCCACCAGGAGGACAGGGACAGAGACCCAGTACTTC.